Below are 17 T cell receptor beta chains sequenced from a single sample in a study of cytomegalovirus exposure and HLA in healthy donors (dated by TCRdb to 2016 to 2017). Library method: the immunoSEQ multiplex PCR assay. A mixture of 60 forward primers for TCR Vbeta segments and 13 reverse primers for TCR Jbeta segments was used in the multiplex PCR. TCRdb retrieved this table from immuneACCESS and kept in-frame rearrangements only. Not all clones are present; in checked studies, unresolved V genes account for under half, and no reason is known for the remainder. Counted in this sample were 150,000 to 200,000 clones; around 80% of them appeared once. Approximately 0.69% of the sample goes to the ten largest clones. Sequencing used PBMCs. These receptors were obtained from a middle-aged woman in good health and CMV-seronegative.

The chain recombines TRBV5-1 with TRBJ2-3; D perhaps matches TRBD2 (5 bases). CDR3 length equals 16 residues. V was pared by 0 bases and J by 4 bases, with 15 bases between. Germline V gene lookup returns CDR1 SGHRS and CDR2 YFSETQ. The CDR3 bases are TGCGCCAGCAGCTTGGCTGGTCCTAGCCTATCAGATACGCAGTATTTT. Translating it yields CASSLAGPSLSDTQYF.

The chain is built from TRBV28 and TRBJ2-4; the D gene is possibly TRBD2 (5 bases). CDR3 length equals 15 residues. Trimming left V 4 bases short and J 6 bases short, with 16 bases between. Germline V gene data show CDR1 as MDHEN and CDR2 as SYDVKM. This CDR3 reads CASSSDSNPLNIQYF. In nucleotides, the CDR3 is TGTGCCAGCAGTTCGGACTCAAACCCCCTAAACATTCAGTACTTC.

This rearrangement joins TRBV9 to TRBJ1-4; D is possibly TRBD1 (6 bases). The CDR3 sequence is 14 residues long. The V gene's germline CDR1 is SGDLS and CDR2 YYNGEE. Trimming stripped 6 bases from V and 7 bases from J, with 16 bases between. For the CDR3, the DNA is TGTGCCAGCACCCCATCCCCGACAGGTGAAAAACTGTTTTTT. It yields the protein CASTPSPTGEKLFF.

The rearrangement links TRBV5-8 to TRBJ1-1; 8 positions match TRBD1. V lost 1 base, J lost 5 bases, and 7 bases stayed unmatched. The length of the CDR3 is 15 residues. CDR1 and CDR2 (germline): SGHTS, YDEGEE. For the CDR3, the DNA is TGTGCCAGCAGCTTGAAAAGGACAGGGAAAACTGAAGCTTTCTTT. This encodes CASSLKRTGKTEAFF.

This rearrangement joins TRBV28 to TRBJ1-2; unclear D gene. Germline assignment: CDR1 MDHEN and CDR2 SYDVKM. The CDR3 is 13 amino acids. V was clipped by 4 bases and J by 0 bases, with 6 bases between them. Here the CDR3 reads CASSSRSNYGYTF. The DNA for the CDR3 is TGTGCCAGCAGTTCCAGATCTAACTATGGCTACACCTTC.

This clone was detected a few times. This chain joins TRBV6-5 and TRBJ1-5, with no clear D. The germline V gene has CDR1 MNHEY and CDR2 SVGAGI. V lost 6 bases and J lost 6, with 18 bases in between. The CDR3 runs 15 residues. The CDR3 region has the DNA TGTGCCAGCAGCTCACTGGAGGGCTTAGGTCAGCCCCAGCATTTT. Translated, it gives CASSSLEGLGQPQHF.

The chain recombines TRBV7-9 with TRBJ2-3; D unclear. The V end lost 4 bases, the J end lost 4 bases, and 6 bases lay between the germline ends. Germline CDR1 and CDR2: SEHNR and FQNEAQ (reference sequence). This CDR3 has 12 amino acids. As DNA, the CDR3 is TGTGCCAGCAGCTCCTACTCAGATACGCAGTATTTT. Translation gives CASSSYSDTQYF.

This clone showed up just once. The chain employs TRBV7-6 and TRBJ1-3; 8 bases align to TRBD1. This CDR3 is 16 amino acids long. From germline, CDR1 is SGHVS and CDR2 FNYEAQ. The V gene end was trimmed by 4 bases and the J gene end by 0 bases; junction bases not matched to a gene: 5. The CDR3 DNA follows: TGTGCCAGCAGCTCCGGGACAGGAGACTCTGGAAACACCATATATTTT. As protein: CASSSGTGDSGNTIYF.

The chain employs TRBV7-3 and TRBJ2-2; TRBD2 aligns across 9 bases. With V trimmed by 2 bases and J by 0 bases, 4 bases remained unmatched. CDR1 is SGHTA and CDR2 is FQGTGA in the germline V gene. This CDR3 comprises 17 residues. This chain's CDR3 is CASSLWASGANTGELFF. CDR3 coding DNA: TGTGCCAGCAGCTTATGGGCTAGCGGGGCGAACACCGGGGAGCTGTTTTTT. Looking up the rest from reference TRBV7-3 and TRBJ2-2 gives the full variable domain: GAGVSQTPSNKVTEKGKYVELRCDPISGHTALYWYRQSLGQGPEFLIYFQGTGAADDSGLPNDRFFAVRPEGSVSTLKIQRTERGDSAVYLCASSLWASGANTGELFFGEGSRLTVL.

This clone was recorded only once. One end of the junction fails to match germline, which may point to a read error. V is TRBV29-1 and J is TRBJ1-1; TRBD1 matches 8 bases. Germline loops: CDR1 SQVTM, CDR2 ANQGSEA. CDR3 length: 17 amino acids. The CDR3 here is CSGIPGTGITMNTEACF. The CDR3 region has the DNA TGCAGCGGCATTCCCGGGACAGGAATAACTATGAACACTGAAGCTTGCTTT.

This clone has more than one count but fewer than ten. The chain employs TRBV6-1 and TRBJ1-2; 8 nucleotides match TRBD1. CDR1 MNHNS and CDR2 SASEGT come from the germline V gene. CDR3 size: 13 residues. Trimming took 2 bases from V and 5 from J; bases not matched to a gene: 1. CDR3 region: CASSEQGAYGYTF. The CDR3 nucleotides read TGTGCCAGCAGTGAACAGGGGGCTTATGGCTACACCTTC.

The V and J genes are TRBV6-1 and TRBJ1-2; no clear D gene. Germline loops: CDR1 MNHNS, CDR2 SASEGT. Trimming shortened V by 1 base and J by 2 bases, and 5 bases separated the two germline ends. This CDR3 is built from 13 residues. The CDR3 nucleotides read TGTGCCAGCAGTGAAGGCAGAAACTATGGCTACACCTTC. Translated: CASSEGRNYGYTF.

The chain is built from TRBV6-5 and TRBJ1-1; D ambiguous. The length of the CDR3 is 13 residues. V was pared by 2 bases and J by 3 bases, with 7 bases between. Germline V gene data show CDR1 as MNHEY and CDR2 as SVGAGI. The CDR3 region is CASSYGRDTEAFF. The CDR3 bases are TGTGCCAGCAGTTACGGGAGGGACACTGAAGCTTTCTTT.

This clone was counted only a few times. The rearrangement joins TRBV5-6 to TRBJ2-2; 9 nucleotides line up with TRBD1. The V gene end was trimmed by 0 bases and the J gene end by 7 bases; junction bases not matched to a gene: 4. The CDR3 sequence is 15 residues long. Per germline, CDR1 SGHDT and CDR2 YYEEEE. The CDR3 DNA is TGTGCCAGCAGCTTGGGGGACAGGGAAGGCGGGGAGCTGTTTTTT. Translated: CASSLGDREGGELFF.

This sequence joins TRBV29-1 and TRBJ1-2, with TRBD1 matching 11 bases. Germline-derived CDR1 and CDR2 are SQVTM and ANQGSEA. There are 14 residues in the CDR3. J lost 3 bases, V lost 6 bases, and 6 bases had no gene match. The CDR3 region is CSVRGGQGDYGYTF. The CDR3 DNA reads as TGCAGCGTACGAGGGGGACAGGGGGACTATGGCTACACCTTC.

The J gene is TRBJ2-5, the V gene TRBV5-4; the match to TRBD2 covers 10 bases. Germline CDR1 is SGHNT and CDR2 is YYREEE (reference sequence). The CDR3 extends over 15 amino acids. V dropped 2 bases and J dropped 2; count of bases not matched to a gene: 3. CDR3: CASSLAGGRQETQYF. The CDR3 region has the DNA TGTGCCAGCAGCTTAGCGGGGGGGAGACAAGAGACCCAGTACTTC.

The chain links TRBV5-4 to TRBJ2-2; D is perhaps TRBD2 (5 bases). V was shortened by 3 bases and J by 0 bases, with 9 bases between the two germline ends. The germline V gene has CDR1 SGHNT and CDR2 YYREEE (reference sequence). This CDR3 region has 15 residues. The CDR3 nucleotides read TGTGCCAGCAGCTCTGAACTAGCGAACACCGGGGAGCTGTTTTTT. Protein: CASSSELANTGELFF. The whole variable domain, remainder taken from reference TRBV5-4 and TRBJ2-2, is ETGVTQSPTHLIKTRGQQVTLRCSSQSGHNTVSWYQQALGQGPQFIFQYYREEENGRGNFPPRFSGLQFPNYSSELNVNALELDDSALYLCASSSELANTGELFFGEGSRLTVL.